Given below is one T cell receptor (beta chain) in context. These data originate in a study of T cell changes during pregnancy in multiple sclerosis. The repertoire was sequenced with immunoSEQ multiplex PCR; TCRdb's copy has only in-frame clones and lacks some. This sample has 40,000 to 60,000 clones, with under 95% found just once. The sequencing here drew on CD8+ T cells from peripheral blood mononuclear cells, taken before pregnancy. This clonotype was obtained from a female donor with multiple sclerosis, enrolled in a pregnancy study.

This chain's CDR3 is CASSLRTAYEQYF. The CDR3 DNA is TGTGCCAGCAGCCTTCGGACTGCCTACGAGCAGTACTTC. The chain carries TRBV2 and TRBJ2-7, with D possibly being TRBD2 (5 bases). Trimming pared 6 bases from V and 2 bases from J, leaving 11 bases between. Germline V CDR1 and CDR2: SNHLY, FYNNEI. The CDR3 loop spans 13 amino acids.